The rows below give T cell receptor beta chains drawn from one sample of a study of identical twins. TCRdb itself ran the 5' RACE reads through MiXCR, one entry per CDR3 protein. The table shows approximately 630,000 distinct CDR3 sequences, with about 7% occurring only once. The same data also contributed to another study, on yellow fever vaccine responses in identical twins.

Specimen: PBMCs. The receptors originated from a woman under 30 in good health. Each CDR3 is given with its conserved first and last residue. A D gene is named only where the DNA matches it firmly. The size field is filled for only some rows; it gives once, few, many or a size class.

CDR3: CASSLARAEQFF; DNA: TGTGCCAGCAGCTTAGCCCGAGCAGAGCAGTTCTTC; J: TRBJ2-1; D: NA; size: few; V: TRBV7-8
CDR3: CASSPGDTYGYTF; DNA: TGTGCCAGCAGTCCCGGTGATACCTATGGCTACACCTTC; J: TRBJ1-2; D: NA; size: many; V: TRBV12-3/TRBV12-4
CDR3: CASGEGTEAFF; DNA: TGTGCCAGCGGCGAGGGCACTGAAGCTTTCTTT; J: TRBJ1-1; D: NA; size: NA; V: TRBV9
CDR3: CSVGTGGWETQYF; DNA: TGCAGCGTTGGTACCGGGGGCTGGGAGACCCAGTACTTC; J: TRBJ2-5; D: NA; size: NA; V: TRBV29-1
CDR3: CASNGYSNQPQHF; DNA: TGTGCCAGCAACGGATATAGCAATCAGCCCCAGCATTTT; J: TRBJ1-5; D: NA; size: NA; V: TRBV2
CDR3: CATSRGGQETQYF; DNA: TGTGCCACCAGCAGAGGAGGACAAGAGACCCAGTACTTC; J: TRBJ2-5; D: NA; size: few; V: TRBV15
CDR3: CASSFSVRTGGNEQFF; DNA: TGTGCCAGCAGCTTTTCAGTCCGGACAGGGGGCAATGAGCAGTTCTTC; J: TRBJ2-1; D: TRBD1; size: NA; V: TRBV7-9
CDR3: CATSDSRTSGTFTDTQYF; DNA: TGTGCCACCAGTGATTCAAGGACTAGCGGGACCTTCACAGATACGCAGTATTTT; J: TRBJ2-3; D: TRBD2; size: many; V: TRBV24-1
CDR3: CATSRVAPGELFF; DNA: TGTGCCACCAGCAGAGTAGCGCCCGGGGAGCTGTTTTTT; J: TRBJ2-2; D: NA; size: few; V: TRBV15
CDR3: CASSYYRDSPGMAKNIQYF; DNA: TGTGCCAGCAGTTATTATCGGGACTCCCCGGGAATGGCCAAAAACATTCAGTACTTC; J: TRBJ2-4; D: NA; size: NA; V: TRBV6-5
CDR3: CASSPLKGWNSNQPQHF; DNA: TGTGCCAGCAGCCCTTTGAAAGGGTGGAATAGCAATCAGCCCCAGCATTTT; J: TRBJ1-5; D: NA; size: NA; V: TRBV7-3
CDR3: CASSEAVRGTDTQYF; DNA: TGTGCCAGCAGTGAGGCGGTTAGAGGCACAGATACGCAGTATTTT; J: TRBJ2-3; D: NA; size: many; V: TRBV2
CDR3: CSASPGVYEAFF; DNA: TGCAGTGCTAGTCCAGGGGTGTATGAAGCTTTCTTT; J: TRBJ1-1; D: NA; size: many; V: TRBV20-1
CDR3: CASSLSPSSPYEQYF; DNA: TGTGCCAGCAGCTTATCCCCTTCCAGTCCCTACGAGCAGTACTTC; J: TRBJ2-7; D: NA; size: few; V: TRBV5-5
CDR3: CATSRGGPSGRPHNFRSSYNEQFF; DNA: TGTGCCACCAGCAGAGGAGGCCCTAGCGGGAGGCCACACAATTTCAGAAGCTCCTACAATGAGCAGTTCTTC; J: TRBJ2-1; D: TRBD2; size: many; V: TRBV15
CDR3: CASSDAGQGYNEQFF; DNA: TGTGCCAGCAGTGACGCAGGACAGGGCTACAATGAGCAGTTCTTC; J: TRBJ2-1; D: TRBD1; size: few; V: TRBV6-4
CDR3: CASSFGDGQDTQYF; DNA: TGTGCCAGCAGCTTTGGCGACGGTCAGGATACGCAGTATTTT; J: TRBJ2-3; D: NA; size: NA; V: TRBV11-2
CDR3: CASSVGIGDPLGYTF; DNA: TGTGCCAGCAGCGTAGGAATAGGGGACCCCTTAGGCTACACCTTC; J: TRBJ1-2; D: NA; size: NA; V: TRBV9
CDR3: CAIRDYNAYEQYF; DNA: TGTGCCATCCGGGACTACAACGCCTACGAGCAGTACTTC; J: TRBJ2-7; D: TRBD2; size: many; V: TRBV28
CDR3: CASSPLSVLAGIGTQYF; DNA: TGTGCCAGCAGCCCACTTAGCGTACTAGCGGGCATCGGGACCCAGTACTTC; J: TRBJ2-5; D: TRBD2; size: many; V: TRBV7-9
CDR3: CASSSNPGLAGPTYTDTQYF; DNA: TGCGCCAGCAGCTCCAATCCGGGACTAGCGGGACCGACTTACACAGATACGCAGTATTTT; J: TRBJ2-3; D: TRBD2; size: few; V: TRBV5-1
CDR3: CASTSGLTNYEQYF; DNA: TGTGCCAGCACCTCCGGGCTTACCAACTACGAGCAGTACTTC; J: TRBJ2-7; D: NA; size: NA; V: TRBV12-3/TRBV12-4
CDR3: CASSLKGEKLFF; DNA: TGTGCCAGCAGTTTAAAGGGCGAAAAACTGTTTTTT; J: TRBJ1-4; D: NA; size: many; V: TRBV12-3/TRBV12-4
CDR3: CASSMKGTDTQYF; DNA: TGTGCCAGTAGTATGAAGGGAACAGATACGCAGTATTTT; J: TRBJ2-3; D: NA; size: NA; V: TRBV19
CDR3: CASSLEWYGEETQYF; DNA: TGTGCCAGCAGCTTAGAATGGTACGGGGAAGAGACCCAGTACTTC; J: TRBJ2-5; D: NA; size: few; V: TRBV11-2
CDR3: CASSLGGTGAAARETQYF; DNA: TGTGCCAGCAGTTTAGGTGGGACAGGGGCCGCGGCCCGAGAGACCCAGTACTTC; J: TRBJ2-5; D: TRBD1; size: NA; V: TRBV3-1
CDR3: CASSDIAGGAKNIQYF; DNA: TGTGCCAGCAGTGATATAGCGGGCGGGGCCAAAAACATTCAGTACTTC; J: TRBJ2-4; D: TRBD2; size: few; V: TRBV2
CDR3: CASSLDVYYEQYF; DNA: TGTGCCAGCAGCTTAGATGTATACTACGAGCAGTACTTC; J: TRBJ2-7; D: NA; size: many; V: TRBV7-9
CDR3: CASSSKAGTGKSEQFF; DNA: TGTGCCAGCAGTTCCAAAGCCGGGACAGGGAAATCGGAGCAGTTCTTC; J: TRBJ2-1; D: TRBD1; size: few; V: TRBV28
CDR3: CASSLQAATNEKLFF; DNA: TGTGCCAGCAGCTTACAGGCAGCAACTAATGAAAAACTGTTTTTT; J: TRBJ1-4; D: NA; size: few; V: TRBV7-2
CDR3: CASSIGTVQETQYF; DNA: TGCGCCAGCAGCATAGGGACCGTACAAGAGACCCAGTACTTC; J: TRBJ2-5; D: NA; size: many; V: TRBV5-1
CDR3: CASSPGTPSIGTEAFF; DNA: TGTGCCAGCAGCCCCGGGACCCCCTCAATTGGGACTGAAGCTTTCTTT; J: TRBJ1-1; D: NA; size: many; V: TRBV7-2
CDR3: CASSSFGGGEKLFF; DNA: TGTGCCAGTAGTAGCTTCGGTGGGGGTGAGAAACTGTTTTTT; J: TRBJ1-4; D: NA; size: few; V: TRBV19
CDR3: CSVEGGRAYNEQFF; DNA: TGCAGCGTTGAGGGCGGGAGGGCCTACAATGAGCAGTTCTTC; J: TRBJ2-1; D: TRBD2; size: NA; V: TRBV29-1
CDR3: CSARLAQETQYF; DNA: TGCAGTGCTAGACTGGCCCAAGAGACCCAGTACTTC; J: TRBJ2-5; D: NA; size: NA; V: TRBV20-1
CDR3: CASSQPPTNEKLFF; DNA: TGTGCCAGCAGCCAACCTCCAACTAATGAAAAACTGTTTTTT; J: TRBJ1-4; D: NA; size: many; V: TRBV3-1
CDR3: CASSLGAGGPKTQYF; DNA: TGTGCCAGCAGTTTAGGAGCGGGAGGGCCAAAGACCCAGTACTTC; J: TRBJ2-5; D: TRBD2; size: few; V: TRBV27
CDR3: CASSPEGEAYNEQFF; DNA: TGTGCCAGCAGCCCAGAGGGGGAGGCCTACAATGAGCAGTTCTTC; J: TRBJ2-1; D: NA; size: NA; V: TRBV4-2
CDR3: CASSLSGRFTGELFF; DNA: TGTGCCAGCAGCTTAAGCGGGAGGTTCACCGGGGAGCTGTTTTTT; J: TRBJ2-2; D: TRBD2; size: many; V: TRBV7-9
CDR3: CASSQDSPLNEQFF; DNA: TGTGCCAGCAGCCAAGATTCCCCGCTCAATGAGCAGTTCTTC; J: TRBJ2-1; D: NA; size: NA; V: TRBV3-1
CDR3: CASSLLLAGTGELLF; DNA: TGTGCCAGCAGCTTACTCCTAGCGGGGACCGGGGAGCTGCTTTTT; J: TRBJ2-2; D: TRBD2; size: NA; V: TRBV7-2
CDR3: CSGGLANTGELFF; DNA: TGCAGCGGTGGGCTGGCGAACACCGGGGAGCTGTTTTTT; J: TRBJ2-2; D: NA; size: NA; V: TRBV29-1
CDR3: CASSLSEAKNIQYF; DNA: TGTGCCAGCAGTTTATCGGAAGCCAAAAACATTCAGTACTTC; J: TRBJ2-4; D: NA; size: many; V: TRBV12-3/TRBV12-4
CDR3: CSVPGQGFDYGYTF; DNA: TGCAGCGTCCCGGGACAGGGTTTCGACTATGGCTACACCTTC; J: TRBJ1-2; D: TRBD1; size: NA; V: TRBV29-1
CDR3: CSVDDWGSGGDQETQYF; DNA: TGCAGCGTTGACGACTGGGGTAGCGGGGGGGACCAAGAGACCCAGTACTTC; J: TRBJ2-5; D: TRBD2; size: NA; V: TRBV29-1
CDR3: CASSLHRGRGTDTQYF; DNA: TGTGCCAGCAGCCTCCACAGGGGGCGCGGCACAGATACGCAGTATTTT; J: TRBJ2-3; D: TRBD1; size: many; V: TRBV9
CDR3: CSAQGLLNEKLFF; DNA: TGCAGCGCCCAGGGCCTTCTTAATGAAAAACTGTTTTTT; J: TRBJ1-4; D: NA; size: NA; V: TRBV29-1
CDR3: CSALRNYGYTF; DNA: TGCAGTGCCCTACGGAACTATGGCTACACCTTC; J: TRBJ1-2; D: NA; size: many; V: TRBV20-1
CDR3: CASSLAPGTKETQYF; DNA: TGTGCCAGCAGCTTGGCCCCAGGGACTAAAGAGACCCAGTACTTC; J: TRBJ2-5; D: TRBD2; size: many; V: TRBV5-5
CDR3: CASSPGTGTTGELFF; DNA: TGCGCCAGCAGCCCGGGGACAGGGACCACCGGGGAGCTGTTTTTT; J: TRBJ2-2; D: TRBD1; size: few; V: TRBV5-1
CDR3: CASSLGWGYGTDTQYF; DNA: TGCGCCAGCAGCTTGGGTTGGGGGTACGGCACAGATACGCAGTATTTT; J: TRBJ2-3; D: NA; size: many; V: TRBV5-1
CDR3: CASTTPRLAGRDEQFF; DNA: TGTGCCAGCACCACACCCCGACTAGCGGGACGGGATGAGCAGTTCTTC; J: TRBJ2-1; D: TRBD2; size: NA; V: TRBV12-3/TRBV12-4
CDR3: CASSSPGRNTPNEQFF; DNA: TGTGCCAGCAGCTCCCCGGGCCGCAACACGCCTAATGAGCAGTTCTTC; J: TRBJ2-1; D: NA; size: few; V: TRBV7-8
CDR3: CASSYTGAGTGELFF; DNA: TGTGCCAGCAGTTACACAGGGGCAGGGACCGGGGAGCTGTTTTTT; J: TRBJ2-2; D: TRBD1; size: many; V: TRBV6-5
CDR3: CASSLVGLGTEAFF; DNA: TGTGCCAGCAGCTTAGTGGGGCTCGGCACTGAAGCTTTCTTT; J: TRBJ1-1; D: NA; size: few; V: TRBV7-9
CDR3: CASSSLLAGGVTDTQYF; DNA: TGTGCCAGCAGTTCATTGCTAGCGGGGGGTGTCACAGATACGCAGTATTTT; J: TRBJ2-3; D: TRBD2; size: few; V: TRBV12-3/TRBV12-4